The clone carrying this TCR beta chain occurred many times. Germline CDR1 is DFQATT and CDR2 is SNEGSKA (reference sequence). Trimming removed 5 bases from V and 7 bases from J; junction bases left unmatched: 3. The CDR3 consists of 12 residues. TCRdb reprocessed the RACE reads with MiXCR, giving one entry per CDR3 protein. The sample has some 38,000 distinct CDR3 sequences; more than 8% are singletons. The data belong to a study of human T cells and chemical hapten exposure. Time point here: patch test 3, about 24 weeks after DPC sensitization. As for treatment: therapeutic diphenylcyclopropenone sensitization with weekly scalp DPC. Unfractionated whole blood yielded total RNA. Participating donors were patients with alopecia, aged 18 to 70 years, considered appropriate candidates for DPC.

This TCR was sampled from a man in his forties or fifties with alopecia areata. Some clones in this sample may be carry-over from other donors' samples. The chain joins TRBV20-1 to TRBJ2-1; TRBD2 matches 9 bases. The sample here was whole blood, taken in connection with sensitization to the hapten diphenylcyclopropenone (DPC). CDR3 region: CSARLAVNEQFF. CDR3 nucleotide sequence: TGCAGTGCTCGACTAGCGGTGAATGAGCAGTTCTTC.